This T cell receptor (beta chain) was documented in a study of blood T cell repertoires in COVID-19. Background on the study: T cells, B-cell-depleted T cells, or PBMCs provided the cDNA or gDNA that served as material.

CDR1 is SGHDT, CDR2 YYEEEE, per germline. This CDR3 region has 15 residues. The ends were cut back, 3 bases at V and 2 bases at J, with 14 bases in the middle. Profiling relied on immunoSEQ multiplex PCR, and the TCRdb table lists in-frame clones only, not all of them. The sample shows 250,000 to 300,000 clones, roughly four fifths of them seen only once. The material sequenced was PBMCs or T cells enriched from blood (not recorded which). The rearrangement links TRBV5-6 to TRBJ1-2; D possibly corresponds to TRBD1 (6 bases). This receptor was identified in a young man with acute COVID-19. The CDR3 loop is CASSSPGTPNYGYTF. The CDR3, as DNA: TGTGCCAGCAGCTCTCCGGGGACACCGAACTATGGCTACACCTTC.